This TCR beta chain is from a study of blood T cell repertoires in COVID-19. Background on the study: PBMCs, B-cell-depleted T cells, or T cells provided the cDNA or gDNA that made up the material.

Original processing notes: By means of reference gene primer amplification, nucleated cell counts were estimated. Sequencing was performed with immunoSEQ multiplex PCR; in TCRdb, only in-frame clones are kept and a portion is missing. V and J calls and clone size follow that table, whereas D and trimming were derived from the DNA. The repertoire holds 370,000 or so clones, with around 87% as singletons. Germline-derived CDR1 and CDR2 are SGHRS and YFSETQ. Trimming took 0 bases from V and 10 from J, leaving 14 bases between them. The length of the CDR3 is 14 residues. The recovered donors of Cohort 3 showed two negative PCRs, clearance, or symptom resolution.

This receptor was identified in a man younger than 45 who had recovered from COVID-19. The rearrangement uses TRBV5-1 and TRBJ2-1; D may be TRBD1 (6 bases). The sequencing input was PBMCs or T cells enriched from blood (not recorded which). DNA for the CDR3: TGCGCCAGCAGCTTGGTCGGGATAGGGGGAGAGCAGTTCTTC. Protein: CASSLVGIGGEQFF. Based on the CDR3 plus reference TRBV5-1 and TRBJ2-1, the full variable domain is KAGVTQTPRYLIKTRGQQVTLSCSPISGHRSVSWYQQTPGQGLQFLFEYFSETQRNKGNFPGRFSGRQFSNSRSEMNVSTLELGDSALYLCASSLVGIGGEQFFGPGTRLTVL.